Listed below are T cell receptor beta chains from one sample, sequenced in a study of metastatic and nonmetastatic thyroid tumors. TCRdb used MiXCR to call clones anew from the PCR reads. The repertoire holds around 28,000 clones, with 25% to 30% as singletons. The sequenced sample was blood. The receptor source for this set is a female donor with papillary thyroid cancer or a benign thyroid nodule (not recorded which). Some clones in this sample may be carry-over from other donors' samples. CDR3s include the opening cysteine and the closing phenylalanine or tryptophan. The D gene is left open where the match is weak. Expanded clones get a size class; other rows say once, few or many, or leave the size out.

d_gene: NA; j_gene: TRBJ1-6; abundance: once; v_gene: TRBV20-1; CDR3nt: TGCAGTGCCCTTCGGACAGCTCAGTATAATTCACCCCTCCACTTT; CDR3aa: CSALRTAQYNSPLHF
d_gene: NA; j_gene: TRBJ2-5; abundance: NA; v_gene: TRBV6-2/TRBV6-3; CDR3nt: TGTGCCAGCAGCCTCTTAGAAGAGACCCAGTACTTC; CDR3aa: CASSLLEETQYF
d_gene: NA; j_gene: TRBJ2-7; abundance: NA; v_gene: TRBV5-1; CDR3nt: TGCGCCAGCAGCCCTGAGGCGGGGAGGAACTACGAGCAGTACTTC; CDR3aa: CASSPEAGRNYEQYF
d_gene: NA; j_gene: TRBJ2-4; abundance: few; v_gene: TRBV5-4; CDR3nt: TGTGCCAGCAGCTTAGGAGGGGCCAAAAACATTCAGTACTTC; CDR3aa: CASSLGGAKNIQYF
d_gene: NA; j_gene: TRBJ2-1; abundance: few; v_gene: TRBV24-1; CDR3nt: TGTGCCACCAGTGATCAAACTAACCCCTACAATGAGCAGTTCTTC; CDR3aa: CATSDQTNPYNEQFF
d_gene: TRBD2; j_gene: TRBJ2-7; abundance: NA; v_gene: TRBV7-9; CDR3nt: TGTGCCAGCAGCCCAACTAGCGGGATGGGTGAGCAGTACTTC; CDR3aa: CASSPTSGMGEQYF
d_gene: NA; j_gene: TRBJ2-1; abundance: medium-sized; v_gene: TRBV12-3/TRBV12-4; CDR3nt: TGTGCCAGCAGTCCGACACAGTATGAGCAGTTCTTC; CDR3aa: CASSPTQYEQFF
d_gene: NA; j_gene: TRBJ1-3; abundance: few; v_gene: TRBV28; CDR3nt: TGTGCCAGCAGCTGGGGCGGGACAAACTCTGGAAACACCATATATTTT; CDR3aa: CASSWGGTNSGNTIYF
d_gene: TRBD1; j_gene: TRBJ2-7; abundance: NA; v_gene: TRBV6-1; CDR3nt: TGTGCCAGCAGACCCGGGACAGACTCCTACGAGCAGTACTTC; CDR3aa: CASRPGTDSYEQYF
d_gene: NA; j_gene: TRBJ2-2; abundance: many; v_gene: TRBV4-1; CDR3nt: TGCGCCAGCAGCCCCCCCTCGAACACCGGGGAGCTGTTTTTT; CDR3aa: CASSPPSNTGELFF
d_gene: NA; j_gene: TRBJ2-3; abundance: medium-sized; v_gene: TRBV5-1; CDR3nt: TGCGCCAGCAGCTTTACGGGGGCCCACTCGGTCGCAGATACGCAGTATTTT; CDR3aa: CASSFTGAHSVADTQYF
d_gene: NA; j_gene: TRBJ2-1; abundance: NA; v_gene: TRBV27; CDR3nt: TGTGCCAGCAGTTTAGGCAGAAACAATGAGCAGTTCTTC; CDR3aa: CASSLGRNNEQFF
d_gene: TRBD1; j_gene: TRBJ1-2; abundance: NA; v_gene: TRBV20-1; CDR3nt: TGCAGTGCTAGGGACAGGGCCAGCTACACCTTC; CDR3aa: CSARDRASYTF
d_gene: NA; j_gene: TRBJ2-7; abundance: few; v_gene: TRBV10-3; CDR3nt: TGTGCCATCAGTGAGTTGGGTTATGACGAGCAGTACTTC; CDR3aa: CAISELGYDEQYF
d_gene: NA; j_gene: TRBJ1-6; abundance: few; v_gene: TRBV19; CDR3nt: TGTGCCAGTAGCTCCTATAATTCACCCCTCCACTTT; CDR3aa: CASSSYNSPLHF
d_gene: TRBD1; j_gene: TRBJ2-1; abundance: many; v_gene: TRBV4-2; CDR3nt: TGTGCCAGCAGCCAAGATCCAGGGGGCTACAATGAGCAGTTCTTC; CDR3aa: CASSQDPGGYNEQFF
d_gene: NA; j_gene: TRBJ1-6; abundance: NA; v_gene: TRBV19; CDR3nt: TGTGCCAGTAGAAGGGACCCCAGAAATTCACCCCTCCACTTT; CDR3aa: CASRRDPRNSPLHF